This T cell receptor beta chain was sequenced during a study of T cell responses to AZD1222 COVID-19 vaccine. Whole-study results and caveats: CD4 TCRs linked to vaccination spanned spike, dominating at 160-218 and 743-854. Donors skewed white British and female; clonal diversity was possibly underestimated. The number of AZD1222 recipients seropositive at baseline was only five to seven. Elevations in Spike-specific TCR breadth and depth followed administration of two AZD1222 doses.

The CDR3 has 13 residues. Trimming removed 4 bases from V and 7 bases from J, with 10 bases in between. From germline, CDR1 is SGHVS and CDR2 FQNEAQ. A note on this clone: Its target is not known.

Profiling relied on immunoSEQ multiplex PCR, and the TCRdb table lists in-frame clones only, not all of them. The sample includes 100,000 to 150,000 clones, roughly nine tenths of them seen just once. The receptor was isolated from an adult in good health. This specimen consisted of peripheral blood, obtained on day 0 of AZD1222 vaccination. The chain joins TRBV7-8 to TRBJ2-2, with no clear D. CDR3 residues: CASSSTLHGELFF. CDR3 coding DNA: TGTGCCAGCAGCTCCACGCTCCACGGGGAGCTGTTTTTT.